This paragraph covers one T cell receptor beta chain sequence. This entry comes from a study of blood T cell repertoires in COVID-19. As originally analysed: Scientists estimated how many nucleated cells there were by amplifying reference gene primers. Generated by immunoSEQ multiplex PCR, the TCRdb table keeps only in-frame clones and is missing some. V and J calls plus clone size are reproduced from that table; the DNA served to infer D and trimming. The sample lists some 71,000 clones, around 90% occurring once. Germline loops: CDR1 SEHNR, CDR2 FQNEAQ (reference sequence). The CDR3 totals 14 residues. V gave up 3 bases and J gave up 9 bases; unmatched junction bases: 8.

The clonotype originates from a man over 45 with acute or convalescent COVID-19. Sample: peripheral blood. This chain uses TRBV7-9 with TRBJ2-1; 7 nucleotides agree with TRBD2. The CDR3 coding sequence is TGTGCCAGCAGCTTTTATAGCGGGTACGTTGAGCAGTTCTTC. Translated: CASSFYSGYVEQFF.